The clone carrying this TCR beta chain was seen many times. The data belong to a study of blood T cell repertoires in COVID-19. Whole-study context: There were acute and convalescent COVID-19 samples, and they came from the United States, Italy and Spain.

The germline V gene encodes CDR1 LGHNA and CDR2 YNFKEQ. CDR3 length: 16 amino acids. V shed 3 bases and J 4 bases; nucleotides not matched to a gene: 8. The table came from immunoSEQ multiplex PCR; TCRdb's copy has only in-frame clones and leaves some out. Of fewer than 350,000 clones listed, roughly 89% are singletons. One Seattle source followed patients from active infection through their disease course. This rearrangement joins TRBV4-2 to TRBJ1-5; 8 bases align to TRBD1. Sequencing used peripheral blood. This sequence was found in a woman aged 55 to 70 with COVID-19, enrolled during active disease. As DNA, the CDR3 is TGTGCCAGCAGCCAGGGGACAGGATCGGTGAATCAGCCCCAGCATTTT. This encodes CASSQGTGSVNQPQHF.